One and the same sample provided the 8 T cell receptor beta chains below, sequenced in a study of T cells in localized non-small cell lung cancer. Only in-frame clones appear in the TCRdb table, and some are missing; sequencing was by immunoSEQ multiplex PCR. The sample records 2,000 to 3,000 clones, nearly 25% being singletons. Sequences were derived from lung tumor tissue, sampled before any cancer treatment. These receptors came from a woman between 35 and 75 years old with stage II squamous cell lung carcinoma.

The chain combines TRBV29-1 with TRBJ2-5, with 11 bases that match TRBD2. Per germline, CDR1 SQVTM and CDR2 ANQGSEA. CDR3 length: 15 residues. J was trimmed by 7 bases and V by 4 bases; bases with no gene match: 11. Here the CDR3 DNA reads TGCAGCGTTGGGCCCGGGACTAGCGGTTTTGGGACCCAGTACTTC. It is translated as CSVGPGTSGFGTQYF. Full variable domain (remainder filled in from reference TRBV29-1 and TRBJ2-5): SAVISQKPSRDICQRGTSLTIQCQVDSQVTMMFWYRQQPGQSLTLIATANQGSEATYESGFVIDKFPISRPNLTFSTLTVSNMSPEDSSIYLCSVGPGTSGFGTQYFGPGTRLLVL.

This clone was detected only a few times. This chain uses TRBV9 with TRBJ1-5; the D gene is possibly TRBD1 (5 bases). V shed 7 bases and J shed 2 bases, with 16 bases lying between them. CDR1 SGDLS and CDR2 YYNGEE come from the germline V gene. The CDR3 length is 15 residues. This CDR3 is CASGSGRGGNQPQHF. The CDR3 coding sequence is TGTGCCAGCGGCTCAGGGAGAGGGGGCAATCAGCCCCAGCATTTT.

The chain combines TRBV28 with TRBJ2-5, with D hard to call. Germline CDR1 and CDR2: MDHEN and SYDVKM. This CDR3 contains 13 residues. V was trimmed by 2 bases and J by 5 bases, leaving 9 bases between them. This CDR3 reads CASSLNVGETQYF. DNA of the CDR3: TGTGCCAGCAGTTTAAACGTAGGGGAGACCCAGTACTTC.

This clone was observed a few times. CDR3 nucleotides: TGCAGCGTTGAGTCTAGCGGGGGTAGCACAGATACGCAGTATTTT. Protein product: CSVESSGGSTDTQYF. The chain employs TRBV29-1 and TRBJ2-3; 10 bases are a match to TRBD2. Germline CDR1 and CDR2: SQVTM and ANQGSEA. The CDR3 loop spans 15 amino acids. The J segment lost 0 bases and the V segment lost 3 bases, leaving 3 bases of the junction unmatched.

In its sample, this clone was seen a few times. The CDR3 DNA follows: TGTGCCAGCAGCAATCGGACAGGGGGTGAAAAACTGTTTTTT. Its translation is CASSNRTGGEKLFF. The chain links TRBV11-3 to TRBJ1-4; TRBD1 aligns across 10 bases. Germline V gene data show CDR1 as SGHNT and CDR2 as YENEEA. V shed 5 bases, J shed 7 bases, and the junction held 4 bases outside the gene matches. This CDR3 has 14 residues.

This clone is large. The J gene is TRBJ1-1, the V gene TRBV6-8; TRBD1 is a possible D gene (6 bases). This CDR3 has 12 amino acids. Trimming left V 4 bases short and J 7 bases short, with 10 bases between. CDR1 and CDR2 (germline): MNHGY, SAAAGT. This CDR3 reads CASSSGTLEAFF. The CDR3 DNA reads TGTGCCAGCAGTTCCGGGACACTTGAAGCTTTCTTT.

This sequence joins TRBV29-1 and TRBJ2-1; 7 bases are shared with TRBD1. V gave up 2 bases and J gave up 6 bases; unmatched junction bases: 4. CDR1 is SQVTM, CDR2 ANQGSEA, per germline. This CDR3 has 13 residues. CDR3 bases: TGCAGCGTTGAATCGGACAGGCCCAATGAGCAGTTCTTC. Its translation: CSVESDRPNEQFF.

In the case of this clone: The sample has other DNA sequences that encode this CDR3 too. The chain has TRBV19 and TRBJ2-5, with 9 bases lining up with TRBD2. The CDR3 has 14 amino acids. V was pared by 4 bases and J by 5 bases, with 5 bases of the junction left unmatched. Germline loops: CDR1 LNHDA, CDR2 SQIVND (reference sequence). CDR3 nucleotide sequence: TGTGCCAGTAGTACGGGACTAGCCGAGGAGACCCAGTACTTC. Amino acids: CASSTGLAEETQYF.